The entry below gives a single T cell receptor beta chain sequence along with its context. Here immunoSEQ multiplex PCR was the method, and the copy in TCRdb shows in-frame clones only, minus some. The data contain 90,000 to 100,000 clones, 79% of them singletons. The data stem from a study of control samples from healthy donors and cancer patients. Losses at the gene ends were 0 bases for V and 6 bases for J; bases not matched to a gene: 4. Germline loops: CDR1 LGHNA, CDR2 YSLEER. The CDR3 covers 15 residues. Material for sequencing was blood. This clonotype originated in a woman aged 25 to 39 in good health. The rearrangement uses TRBV4-3 and TRBJ2-2; 7 positions match TRBD1. The CDR3 protein is CASSQDEDRAGELFF. CDR3 DNA: TGCGCCAGCAGCCAAGATGAAGACAGGGCCGGGGAGCTGTTTTTT.